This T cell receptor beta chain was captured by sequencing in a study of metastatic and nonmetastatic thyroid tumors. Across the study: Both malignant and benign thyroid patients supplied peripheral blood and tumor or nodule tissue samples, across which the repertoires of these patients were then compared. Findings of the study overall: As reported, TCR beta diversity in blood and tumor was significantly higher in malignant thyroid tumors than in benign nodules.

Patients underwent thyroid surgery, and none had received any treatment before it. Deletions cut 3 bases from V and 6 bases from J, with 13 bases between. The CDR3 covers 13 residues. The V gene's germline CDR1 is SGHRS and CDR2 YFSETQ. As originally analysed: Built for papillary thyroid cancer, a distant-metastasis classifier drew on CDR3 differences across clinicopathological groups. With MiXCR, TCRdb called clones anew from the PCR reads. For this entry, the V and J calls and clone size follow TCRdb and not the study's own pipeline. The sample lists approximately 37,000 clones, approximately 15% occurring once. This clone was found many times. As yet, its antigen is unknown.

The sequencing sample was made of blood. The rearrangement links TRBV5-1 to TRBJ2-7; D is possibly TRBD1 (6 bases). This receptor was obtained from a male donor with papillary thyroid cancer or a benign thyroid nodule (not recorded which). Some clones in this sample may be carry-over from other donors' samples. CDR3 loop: CASSSTGSREQYF. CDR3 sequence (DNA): TGCGCCAGCAGCTCGACAGGTTCTCGCGAGCAGTACTTC.